This entry describes one T cell receptor (beta chain). Which antigen it targets is not known. Base-call qualities are not available, and no considerably larger clone is one nucleotide away. This entry is derived from a study of graft-versus-host responses after intestinal transplantation (TCRdb year 2021). With respect to the entire study: The transplants that recipients got were multivisceral, liver-intestinal, or isolated intestinal. To identify alloreactive clones, pre-transplant mixed lymphocyte reaction products were sequenced and then compared with unstimulated pre-transplant donor and recipient T cells. After intestinal transplantation, graft-versus-host and host-versus-graft alloreactive T cell clones were followed in the graft, circulation and bone marrow using bulk TCR-beta CDR3 sequencing. Instead of going to the commercial service, samples from a few later patients were sequenced in-house on an Illumina MiSeq and processed with MiXCR. The cohort enrolled 24 intestinal transplant recipients, one of whom was a retransplant, and a few patients without pretransplant specimens were excluded. A peak of at least 4% donor T cells among recipient peripheral blood mononuclear cells was the definition used for donor T cell macrochimerism. Every recipient was given anti-thymocyte globulin induction, followed by around three years of maintenance tacrolimus and steroids. What the study reported, not specific to this receptor: Conclusions were limited by the relatively low number and heterogeneity of intestinal transplant patients. GvH clones turned up in recipient bone marrow, with some appearing earlier in ileal mucosa or blood, a pattern consistent with an intestinal mucosal origin. In patients with donor T cell macrochimerism, the allografts had high GvH to HvG T cell clonal ratios. Early after transplant, peak levels of circulating GvH clones were associated with declines in HvG clones.

Library creation used the immunoSEQ multiplex PCR assay. For most patients, genomic DNA was isolated using the Qiagen DNeasy Blood and Tissue Kit and was shipped frozen to Adaptive Biotechnologies for TCR sequencing. For most patients, genomic DNA was subjected to high-throughput TCR-beta CDR3 sequencing by Adaptive Biotechnologies. In the authors' own workflow: TCR sequencing data for more than 15 patients were retrieved from Adaptive's ImmunoSEQ software; three other patients were processed with MiXCR and VDJtools. CD4 versus CD8 sorting errors were corrected by removing sequences found in both subsets at a frequency ratio below 5:1. CDR3 nucleotide sequences shared between donor and recipient were removed because the origin of such sequences could not be assigned. To count as alloreactive, a clone needed at least 2-fold expansion over unstimulated cells and a minimum CFSE-low frequency of 0.002% (template counts) or 0.001% (read counts). A clone was considered mappable if detected in the sequenced pre-transplant spleen, lymph node, or MLR CFSE-low populations of the donor or recipient. Cumulative frequency of alloreactive clones was calculated as a percentage of all sequences weighted by copy number. Sourced from immuneACCESS, this table was stored by TCRdb with only in-frame sequences that have V and J called. A share of the clones is absent; for the studies checked, an unresolved V gene accounts for under half, and the remainder has no known explanation. The DNA was the basis for D and trimming; V, J and clone size are from that table. This sample gives 78,000 or so clones in total; roughly 91% of them show up just once. The ten largest clones add up to more than 7% of the sample.

The sample's time point label, in plain terms: cells obtained before transplantation from donor or recipient. CD3+CD4+ and CD3+CD8+ populations were FACS-sorted from unstimulated pre-transplant donor and recipient cells taken from spleen or lymph nodes. The CDR3 runs 13 residues from the cysteine to the phenylalanine. Only CDR3 DNA remains: 39 bases, in frame from the first base. The V and J ends are trimmed by 4 bases and 5 bases, leaving 12 bases between them. CDR1 and CDR2 were assigned from the germline V gene (reference sequence) as SGHNT and YYREEE. The V and J genes are TRBV5-4 and TRBJ1-1; TRBD1 might be the D gene, on 5 matching bases. The receptor's source is a human donor who was the organ donor for an intestinal transplant. Sequencing was performed on unstimulated CD8+ T cells sorted from spleen or lymph node cells, taken before transplant. The CDR3 region: CASSPMGGTEAFF. The bases are TGTGCCAGCAGCCCGATGGGGGGAACTGAAGCTTTCTTT.